The rows below give T cell receptor beta chains drawn from one sample of a study of technical replicates of blood from four donors. The assay was immunoSEQ multiplex PCR, and TCRdb's table has in-frame clones only and misses some. The sample has around 90,000 clones, 94% seen once. The sample taken for sequencing was T cells isolated from PBMCs. These receptors all stem from a human donor in good health. CDR3s include the opening cysteine and the closing phenylalanine or tryptophan. The D gene is left open where the match is weak. Part of the rows lack a size; the others show once, few, many or a class for expanded clones.

TRBJ1-1 - 13 TRBD1 TRBV7-9 TGTGCCAGCAGCTGGACAGGAAACACTGAAGCTTTCTTT CASSWTGNTEAFF
TRBJ1-2 - 14 - TRBV28 TGTGCCAGCAGCCTGTCTGACAGCAACTATGGCTACACCTTC CASSLSDSNYGYTF
TRBJ1-1 - 16 - TRBV28 TGTGCCAGCAGGCCGACAGCTCCGGCCATGAACACTGAAGCTTTCTTT CASRPTAPAMNTEAFF
TRBJ1-2 - 18 - TRBV27 TGTGCCAGCAGTTTATTGTCGGGTGATGTTACCGCTTTCCGTGGCTACACCTTC CASSLLSGDVTAFRGYTF
TRBJ2-7 - 16 TRBD1 TRBV14 TGTGCCAGCAGCAAGAAGGACAGGGCCATCTCCTACGAGCAGTACTTC CASSKKDRAISYEQYF
TRBJ1-5 few 14 - TRBV19 TGTGCCAGTGCAGGCGGGAACAGGATCCAGCCCCAGCATTTT CASAGGNRIQPQHF
TRBJ2-1 - 18 TRBD2 TRBV28 TGTGCCAGCAGCCGACTAGCGGGAGGGCCCTCCCCACACAATGAGCAGTTCTTC CASSRLAGGPSPHNEQFF
TRBJ1-1 - 13 - TRBV28 TGTGCCAGCAGTTTGATGGGCGGGACTGAAGCTTTCTTT CASSLMGGTEAFF
TRBJ1-2 - 15 TRBD1 TRBV7-9 TGTGCCAGCAGCTCATTTGACAGGGCGAACTATGGCTACACCTTC CASSSFDRANYGYTF
TRBJ1-1 - 14 TRBD1 TRBV19 TGTGCCAGCAGTCCCTCCTTTTCAGGGGGCCCAGCTTTCTTT CASSPSFSGGPAFF
TRBJ1-4 - 14 - TRBV9 TGTGCCAGCAGCGTAGGCGGGTTTAATGAAAAACTGTTTTTT CASSVGGFNEKLFF
TRBJ1-6 - 13 - TRBV7-3 TGTGCCAGCAGCCCCAAGGGAGGGGATACCCTCCACTTT CASSPKGGDTLHF
TRBJ2-1 once 14 - TRBV6-1 TGTGCCAGCAGAAAACAAGTACTACACAATGAGCAGTTCTTC CASRKQVLHNEQFF
TRBJ1-2 - 15 - TRBV14 TGTGCCAGCAGCCAAGAATCCGGGCGGGTTTATGGCTACACCTTC CASSQESGRVYGYTF
TRBJ2-3 - 15 TRBD1 TRBV5-6 TGTGCCAGCAGCATTCTCGGACAGGGCACAGATACGCAGTATTTT CASSILGQGTDTQYF
TRBJ2-7 - 12 - TRBV11-2 TGTGCCAGCAGCTTAGGCTACTACGAGCAGTACTTC CASSLGYYEQYF
TRBJ2-1 - 13 - TRBV5-8 TGTGCCAGCAGCTTGGAGCAGGACAATGAGCAGTTCTTC CASSLEQDNEQFF
TRBJ2-1 once 15 - TRBV5-5 TGTGCCAGCAGCTTGGGGCAGGGTGTCGACAATGAGCAGTTCTTC CASSLGQGVDNEQFF
TRBJ1-2 - 16 - TRBV11-2 TGTGCCAGCAGCCCTACCCAGGGGAAACGAGGCTATGGCTACACCTTC CASSPTQGKRGYGYTF
TRBJ2-1 - 15 TRBD2 TRBV6-4 TGTGCCAGCAGTGAGGGACTAGCGGCGAACAATGAGCAGTTCTTC CASSEGLAANNEQFF
TRBJ2-7 - 16 TRBD2 TRBV7-3 TGTGCCAGCAGCTTAGCCCCCAGCGGGGGTGCCTCCGAGCAGTACTTC CASSLAPSGGASEQYF
TRBJ1-5 - 16 TRBD1 TRBV6-6 TGTGCCAGCAGTTATCTCGGACAGGGGAGCAATCAGCCCCAGCATTTT CASSYLGQGSNQPQHF
TRBJ1-1 - 14 TRBD1 TRBV6-6 TGTGCCAGCAGTCAACAGGGGGCGGGTACTGAAGCTTTCTTT CASSQQGAGTEAFF
TRBJ1-6 - 15 TRBD1 TRBV6-5 TGTGCCAGCAGGCGGACAGGGTCCGATAATTCACCCCTCCACTTT CASRRTGSDNSPLHF
TRBJ1-4 - 14 TRBD1 TRBV28 TGTGCCAGCAGTTGGCAGGGGGTAACTGAAAAACTGTTTTTT CASSWQGVTEKLFF
TRBJ1-2 - 14 - TRBV27 TGTGCCAGCGGTTTGGGGGGTAAGGGCTATGGCTACACCTTC CASGLGGKGYGYTF
TRBJ1-5 - 18 - TRBV7-9 TGTGCCAGCAGCTTAAGTCACGGTTGGGTCAGGAGCAATCAGCCCCAGCATTTT CASSLSHGWVRSNQPQHF
TRBJ2-7 - 13 - TRBV27 TGTGCCAGCAGTGTTACAGGGTTCTACGAGCAGTACTTC CASSVTGFYEQYF
TRBJ1-5 - 15 TRBD1 TRBV2 TGTGCCAGCCTGGGAGCAGGGGGAGGACATCAGCCCCAGCATTTT CASLGAGGGHQPQHF
TRBJ1-1 - 16 - TRBV5-1 TGCGCCAGCAGCTTGGGGCCAGGGGCGAGGAACACTGAAGCTTTCTTT CASSLGPGARNTEAFF
TRBJ2-7 - 12 TRBD1 TRBV27 TGTGCCAGCAGTTTGGGACAGGGCGAGCAGTACTTC CASSLGQGEQYF
TRBJ1-1 - 13 TRBD1 TRBV5-5 TGTGCCAGCAGCCCGACAGGGGCAACTGAAGCTTTCTTT CASSPTGATEAFF
TRBJ2-2 - 15 - TRBV13 TGTGCCAGAGAGGTGGAGACTGGTAACACCGGGGAGCTGTTTTTT CAREVETGNTGELFF
TRBJ1-1 once 15 TRBD1 TRBV19 TGTGCCAGTAGTATCCCCGGGACAGGGAACACTGAAGCTTTCTTT CASSIPGTGNTEAFF
TRBJ2-3 - 17 - TRBV9 TGTGCCAGCAGCGTATCAACTGTGGGGGGAATGACAGATACGCAGTATTTT CASSVSTVGGMTDTQYF
TRBJ2-7 once 11 - TRBV28 TGTGCCAGCAGGCAGGGCTACGAGCAGTACTTC CASRQGYEQYF
TRBJ2-7 - 13 - TRBV19 TGTGCCAGTAGTATGGGCAGGGCCTACGAGCAGTACTTC CASSMGRAYEQYF
TRBJ2-1 - 15 TRBD1 TRBV30 TGTGCCTGTACTCCCAGGACAGGGAGACTCAATGAGCAGTTCTTC CACTPRTGRLNEQFF